The present entry profiles one T cell receptor beta chain with its context. Its antigen has not been determined. No quality values exist for individual bases; no much larger clone is one base distant. The data are from a study of blood T cell repertoires in COVID-19 (dated by TCRdb to 2019 to 2021). Regarding the study in general: Collaborator samples came from the United States, Italy and Spain and covered acute and convalescent phases of COVID-19. The material from the prospective study consisted of cDNA or gDNA derived from T cells, B-cell-depleted T cells, or PBMCs. Deeply sampled blood TCRbeta repertoires from subjects exposed to, actively infected with, or recovered from COVID-19 were included in the dataset. The repertoires were made available in a free public database intended to serve as a resource for research on the immune response to SARS-CoV-2. The samples were drawn from two sources: the first 160 participants of the ongoing ImmuneRACE study, and 1,254 subjects contributed by 6 global collaborators. Nearly every sample came with metadata listing a de-identified subject ID, COVID-19 status, age in years and sex. HLA class I and class II types, where available, came from metadata supplied by the sample provider rather than from assay-based typing. The research as a whole found: Clinical and demographic metadata were provided uncurated, with the amount varying by source and participant.

A second Seattle source provided samples from volunteer blood donors who had recovered from COVID-19. Collaborating institutions collected whole blood in K2EDTA tubes following their own protocols. For TCRbeta analysis, collaborator samples were shipped as frozen whole blood, as isolated PBMCs, or as DNA extracted from either sample type. Per the germline V gene (reference sequence), SEHNR is the CDR1 and FQNEAQ is the CDR2. From the cysteine through the phenylalanine, the CDR3 covers 16 amino acids. This entry keeps only the CDR3 DNA: 48 bases, framed from base 1. The germline V and J ends show losses of 5 bases and 4 bases respectively, and no gene match explains 8 bases of the junction. TCRbeta CDR3 regions were amplified from genomic DNA by means of the immunoSEQ Assay, a bias-controlled multiplex PCR. In the paper's pipeline: The number of nucleated cells in each sample was estimated by amplification of reference gene primers within the assay. To quantify the absolute abundance of each unique TCRbeta CDR3 rearrangement, sequence reads were collapsed and filtered. For each sample, productive Simpson clonality was calculated as the square root of Simpson's diversity index across productive rearrangements. The table was pulled from immuneACCESS by TCRdb, which kept in-frame rearrangements only. Such tables lose some clones; where checked, under half of the loss comes from unresolved V genes, and the rest has no known cause. V and J calls and clone size are those listed in that table; D and trimming were worked out from the DNA. The sample table shows about 130,000 clones, and around 88% are seen once. The ten largest clones take up around 17% of the sample.

This TCR was recovered from a woman in her fifties or sixties who had recovered from COVID-19. In this chain, TRBV7-9 is recombined with TRBJ1-4; 9 of the junction bases match TRBD1. The material sequenced was peripheral blood. For the CDR3, the sequence is CASSPTGGTINEKLFF. The sequenced DNA is TGTGCCAGCAGCCCGACAGGGGGGACGATTAATGAAAAACTGTTTTTT.